One and the same sample provided the 18 T cell receptor beta chains below, sequenced in a study of blood T cell repertoires in COVID-19. Repertoires were generated with immunoSEQ multiplex PCR, while TCRdb's copy carries only in-frame clones and drops some. Of some 150,000 clones in the sample, around 84% are singletons; the top ten hold around 5.4%. The specimen sequenced was PBMCs or T cells enriched from blood (not recorded which). The receptor source for this set is a woman between 45 and 60 years old who had been exposed to COVID-19.

This chain joins TRBV27 and TRBJ2-4; 9 bases fit TRBD1. Trimming took 4 bases from V and 0 from J; bases not matched to a gene: 10. The CDR3 is 18 amino acids. The germline V gene encodes CDR1 MNHEY and CDR2 SMNVEV (reference sequence). CDR3 bases: TGTGCCAGCAGTTACTCCGGGACAGGGATACTAGCCAAAAACATTCAGTACTTC. Amino acid sequence: CASSYSGTGILAKNIQYF.

This chain connects TRBV5-1 to TRBJ2-3, with D perhaps TRBD1 (6 bases). Trimming pared 0 bases from V and 4 bases from J, leaving 9 bases between. Per germline, CDR1 SGHRS and CDR2 YFSETQ. The CDR3 covers 14 residues. The CDR3 spells CASSLEQGADTQYF. The CDR3 DNA follows: TGCGCCAGCAGCTTGGAACAGGGCGCAGATACGCAGTATTTT. The variable domain in full, with the rest retrieved from reference TRBV5-1 and TRBJ2-3, is KAGVTQTPRYLIKTRGQQVTLSCSPISGHRSVSWYQQTPGQGLQFLFEYFSETQRNKGNFPGRFSGRQFSNSRSEMNVSTLELGDSALYLCASSLEQGADTQYFGPGTRLTVL.

The chain carries TRBV5-1 and TRBJ2-2; 11 bases fit TRBD1. This CDR3 has 15 residues. V lost 6 bases to trimming and J lost 2 bases; unmatched junction nucleotides: 3. The germline V gene encodes CDR1 SGHRS and CDR2 YFSETQ. The CDR3 DNA reads as TGCGCCAGCACCTGGACAGGGGGCAACACCGGGGAGCTGTTTTTT. Translated: CASTWTGGNTGELFF. The entire variable domain, with the rest obtained from reference TRBV5-1 and TRBJ2-2, is as follows: KAGVTQTPRYLIKTRGQQVTLSCSPISGHRSVSWYQQTPGQGLQFLFEYFSETQRNKGNFPGRFSGRQFSNSRSEMNVSTLELGDSALYLCASTWTGGNTGELFFGEGSRLTVL.

Note on this clone: This sample also contains other DNA sequences that code for the same CDR3. The rearrangement joins TRBV6-2 or TRBV6-3 to TRBJ2-5; D not resolved. The V gene's germline CDR1 is MNHEY and CDR2 SVGEGT. Trimming pared 4 bases from V and 2 bases from J, leaving 2 bases between. There are 11 residues in the CDR3. CDR3 loop: CASSLQETQYF. CDR3 sequence (DNA): TGTGCCAGCAGTTTACAAGAGACCCAGTACTTC.

This clone appeared a single time. The V call is TRBV5-1, the J call TRBJ1-1, with D perhaps matching TRBD1 (6 bases). V was cut by 4 bases and J by 4 bases, with 17 bases left in between. CDR3 length equals 15 residues. CDR1 SGHRS and CDR2 YFSETQ come from the germline V gene. CDR3 sequence reads: CASSGGPEGRTEAFF. CDR3 DNA: TGCGCCAGCAGCGGGGGCCCCGAGGGGCGCACTGAAGCTTTCTTT.

J is TRBJ2-3 and V is TRBV9, with D maybe TRBD2 (5 bases). CDR3 length: 15 residues. CDR1 is SGDLS, CDR2 YYNGEE, per germline. V shed 2 bases and J shed 2 bases, with 12 bases lying between them. CDR3 DNA sequence: TGTGCCAGCAGCGTTGGAGCGGCACACACAGATACGCAGTATTTT. It translates to CASSVGAAHTDTQYF.

The chain is built from TRBV4-3 and TRBJ1-2; TRBD1 aligns across 9 bases. The CDR3 extends over 17 amino acids. Trimming at V came to 1 base and at J to 5 bases, leaving 11 bases not matched to a gene. Germline CDR1 LGHNA, CDR2 YSLEER. CDR3 sequence (DNA): TGCGCCAGCAGCCAAGGTTTGATAAGGACAGGGGAGTATGGCTACACCTTC. It is translated as CASSQGLIRTGEYGYTF.

The J gene is TRBJ1-6, the V gene TRBV19; weak D call: TRBD1 (6 bases). The ends were cut back, 5 bases at V and 9 bases at J, with 20 bases in the middle. The CDR3 length is 16 residues. CDR1 LNHDA and CDR2 SQIVND come from the germline V gene (reference sequence). The DNA for the CDR3 is TGTGCCAGTAGTCTTTCCCGGGACAATCTCGGTTCACCCCTCCACTTT. As protein: CASSLSRDNLGSPLHF.

The rearrangement joins TRBV6-1 to TRBJ1-5, with a weak D call TRBD1 (5 bases). CDR3 length: 17 residues. The germline gives CDR1 MNHNS, CDR2 SASEGT. Deletions cut 0 bases from V and 1 base from J, with 13 bases between. As DNA, the CDR3 is TGTGCCAGCAGTGAAGCCGGGGGTGGGGGAAGCAATCAGCCCCAGCATTTT. As protein: CASSEAGGGGSNQPQHF.

The rearrangement joins TRBV5-6 to TRBJ1-6, with 7 bases fitting TRBD1. The CDR3 sequence is 15 residues long. CDR1 is SGHDT, CDR2 YYEEEE, per germline. V shed 2 bases and J 9 bases; nucleotides not matched to a gene: 8. The CDR3 spells CASSFDRVMGSPLHF. CDR3 nucleotides: TGTGCCAGCAGCTTTGACAGGGTGATGGGTTCACCCCTCCACTTT. The whole variable domain, filled in from reference TRBV5-6 and TRBJ1-6, reads DAGVTQSPTHLIKTRGQQVTLRCSPKSGHDTVSWYQQALGQGPQFIFQYYEEEERQRGNFPDRFSGHQFPNYSSELNVNALLLGDSALYLCASSFDRVMGSPLHFGNGTRLTVT.

The rearrangement joins TRBV7-9 to TRBJ1-5, with D possibly being TRBD1 (6 bases). This CDR3 comprises 14 residues. V was pared by 5 bases and J by 6 bases, with 14 bases between. From germline, CDR1 is SEHNR and CDR2 FQNEAQ (reference sequence). The chain's CDR3 is CASSGAGGSQPQHF. In DNA form, the CDR3 reads TGTGCCAGCAGCGGGGCGGGGGGCTCTCAGCCCCAGCATTTT.

The V and J genes are TRBV19 and TRBJ1-1; D not resolved. Trimming cost V 3 bases and J 1 base, with 6 bases left between them. Germline values: CDR1 LNHDA, CDR2 SQIVND (reference sequence). The CDR3 loop spans 13 amino acids. The CDR3 region is CASSIRRNTEAFF. In nucleotides, the CDR3 is TGTGCCAGTAGTATCCGGAGGAACACTGAAGCTTTCTTT. Together with reference TRBV19 and TRBJ1-1, the CDR3 gives the full variable domain: DGGITQSPKYLFRKEGQNVTLSCEQNLNHDAMYWYRQDPGQGLRLIYYSQIVNDFQKGDIAEGYSVSREKKESFPLTVTSAQKNPTAFYLCASSIRRNTEAFFGQGTRLTVV.

The chain joins TRBV10-3 to TRBJ2-5; 10 bases align to TRBD2. Looked up from germline, CDR1 is ENHRY and CDR2 is SYGVKD. The CDR3 contains 14 residues. Trimming removed 9 bases from V and 1 base from J; junction bases left unmatched: 5. The CDR3 region has the DNA TGTGCCATTAAGCGGGAGGGTTCCCAAGAGACCCAGTACTTC. Its translation: CAIKREGSQETQYF.

This chain joins TRBV30 and TRBJ2-3, with 11 bases lining up with TRBD2. The CDR3 sequence is 15 residues long. Germline-derived CDR1 and CDR2 are GTSNPN and SVGIG (reference sequence). Germline trimming cut 3 bases from V and 7 bases from J; bases unmatched to any gene: 9. The CDR3 coding sequence is TGTGCCTGGAGCACCGGGACTAGCGGCATCTATACGCAGTATTTT. Amino acids: CAWSTGTSGIYTQYF.

The gene calls are TRBV25-1 and TRBJ1-6; TRBD1 is a possible D gene (5 bases). This CDR3 has 13 residues. CDR1 MGHDK and CDR2 SYGVNS come from the germline V gene. The germline V and J ends were trimmed by 4 bases and 10 bases, with 11 bases remaining between them. CDR3: CASSGVGGSPLHF. CDR3 in DNA: TGTGCCAGCAGTGGGGTTGGGGGGTCACCCCTCCACTTT.

J is TRBJ2-7 and V is TRBV11-3; 7 bases match TRBD1. The CDR3 runs 16 residues. V dropped 5 bases and J dropped 0; count of bases not matched to a gene: 10. Germline V gene lookup returns CDR1 SGHNT and CDR2 YENEEA. The CDR3: CASSTSKGADSYEQYF. CDR3 sequence (DNA): TGTGCCAGCAGCACGAGTAAGGGGGCTGACTCCTACGAGCAGTACTTC.

The genes are TRBV18 and TRBJ1-2; 9 bases are a match to TRBD1. The junction had 3 bases not matched to a gene; V was cut back by 1 base and J by 3 bases. Per the germline V gene, CDR1 is KGHSH and CDR2 is LQKENI. This CDR3 comprises 15 residues. CDR3 amino acids: CASSPLRTGDYGYTF. In DNA form, the CDR3 reads TGTGCCAGCTCACCACTCCGGACAGGGGACTATGGCTACACCTTC.

CDR3 sequence reads: CSVVAGGTGELFF. The CDR3 nucleotides are TGCAGCGTTGTCGCCGGGGGGACCGGGGAGCTGTTTTTT. This chain uses TRBV29-1 with TRBJ2-2, with 7 nucleotides matching TRBD2. The J segment lost 5 bases and the V segment lost 4 bases, leaving 4 bases of the junction unmatched. This CDR3 region has 13 residues. CDR1 and CDR2 from the germline V gene are SQVTM and ANQGSEA.